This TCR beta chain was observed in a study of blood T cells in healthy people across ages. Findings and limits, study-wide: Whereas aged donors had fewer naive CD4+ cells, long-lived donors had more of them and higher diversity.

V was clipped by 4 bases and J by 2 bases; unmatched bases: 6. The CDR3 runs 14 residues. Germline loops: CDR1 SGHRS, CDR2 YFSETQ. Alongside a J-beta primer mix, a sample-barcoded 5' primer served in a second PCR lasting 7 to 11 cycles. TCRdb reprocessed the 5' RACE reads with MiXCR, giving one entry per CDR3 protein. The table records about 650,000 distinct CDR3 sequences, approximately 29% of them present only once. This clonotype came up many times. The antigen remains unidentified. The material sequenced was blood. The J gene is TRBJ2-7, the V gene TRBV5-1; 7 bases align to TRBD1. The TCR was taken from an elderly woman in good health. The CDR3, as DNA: TGCGCCAGCAGCCCGGACAGGTTCCCCTACGAGCAGTACTTC. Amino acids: CASSPDRFPYEQYF.